Below, 19 T cell receptor beta chains from the same sample are listed, as sequenced in a study of T cell repertoires in cytomegalovirus infection. A single record per CDR3 protein comes from TCRdb applying MiXCR to the reads. Here the sample spans about 110,000 distinct CDR3 sequences, 25% to 35% being singletons. Antigen specificity for these receptors is unknown. This specimen was CD8+ T cells from cultured PBMCs, taken from culture after CMV antigen stimulation. The receptors stem from a human donor in good health (CMV status not recorded). Some clones in this sample may be carry-over from other donors' samples.

This clonotype was observed many times. V and J are TRBV29-1 and TRBJ2-3; D might be TRBD1 (6 bases). Trimming took 8 bases from V and 4 from J, leaving 13 bases between them. The CDR3 totals 12 residues. Germline CDR1 and CDR2: SQVTM and ANQGSEA. CDR3 nucleotides: TGCAGCTCTACAGGGTTCTCAGATACGCAGTATTTT. Translated, it gives CSSTGFSDTQYF.

This clonotype was counted at least ten times. The chain has TRBV7-2 and TRBJ2-1; TRBD2 might be the D (6 bases). V lost 5 bases, J lost 0 bases, and 11 bases lay in between. Germline assignment: CDR1 SGHTA and CDR2 FQGNSA. CDR3 length equals 15 residues. The CDR3 sequence: CASSRSGSSYNEQFF. As DNA, the CDR3 is TGTGCCAGCAGCCGTAGCGGTAGCTCCTACAATGAGCAGTTCTTC.

This clonotype was counted many times. The rearrangement uses TRBV12-3 or TRBV12-4 and TRBJ2-7, with TRBD1 matching 7 bases. The CDR3 runs to 12 residues. V lost 5 bases to trimming and J lost 6 bases; unmatched junction nucleotides: 4. The CDR3 DNA follows: TGTGCCAGCAGTGGACAGGAGAGCGAGCAGTACTTC. It translates to CASSGQESEQYF.

This clonotype has only a few counts. The rearrangement uses TRBV7-8 and TRBJ1-1; D not certain. The germline V gene has CDR1 SGHVS and CDR2 FQNEAQ. V lost 0 bases and J lost 1, with 12 bases in between. This CDR3 spans 16 amino acids. CDR3 amino acids: CASSLAAGGGNTEAFF. Here the CDR3 DNA reads TGTGCCAGCAGCTTAGCGGCAGGAGGTGGGAACACTGAAGCTTTCTTT.

This clonotype was seen many times. The J gene is TRBJ2-5, the V gene TRBV12-3 or TRBV12-4; TRBD2 matches 12 bases. CDR3 length: 15 residues. Losses at the gene ends were 6 bases for V and 3 bases for J; bases not matched to a gene: 5. The CDR3 region is CASSPSGGAEETQYF. CDR3 DNA: TGTGCCAGCAGCCCTAGCGGGGGGGCCGAAGAGACCCAGTACTTC.

This clonotype was seen ten or more times. The chain recombines TRBV7-8 with TRBJ2-3; 8 bases are shared with TRBD2. V lost 6 bases to trimming and J lost 2 bases; unmatched junction nucleotides: 7. From germline, CDR1 is SGHVS and CDR2 FQNEAQ. This CDR3 region has 15 residues. For the CDR3, the DNA is TGTGCCAGCAGTCACTCGGGGGGGTTCACAGATACGCAGTATTTT. It specifies CASSHSGGFTDTQYF.

This clonotype was detected a few times. The chain couples TRBV7-6 to TRBJ1-1, with 9 bases matching TRBD1. The CDR3 sequence is 15 residues long. CDR1 is SGHVS and CDR2 is FNYEAQ in the germline V gene. Trimming took 4 bases from V and 1 from J; bases not matched to a gene: 4. CDR3: CASSSRQGENTEAFF. The CDR3 DNA reads as TGTGCCAGCAGCTCCCGACAGGGGGAGAACACTGAAGCTTTCTTT. Full variable domain (remainder filled in from reference TRBV7-6 and TRBJ1-1): GAGVSQSPRYKVTKRGQDVALRCDPISGHVSLYWYRQALGQGPEFLTYFNYEAQQDKSGLPNDRFSAERPEGSISTLTIQRTEQRDSAMYRCASSSRQGENTEAFFGQGTRLTVV.

The chain combines TRBV4-1 with TRBJ2-2; D gene ambiguous. The CDR3 loop spans 13 amino acids. CDR1 and CDR2 (germline): MGHRA, YSYEKL. Trimming stripped 0 bases from V and 13 bases from J, with 12 bases between. The CDR3 spells CASSQDPGPGLFF. CDR3 bases: TGCGCCAGCAGCCAAGACCCAGGTCCCGGGCTGTTTTTT.

This clonotype was seen a single time. Likely a read error: the CDR3 ends without its conserved phenylalanine or tryptophan. J is TRBJ2-5 and V is TRBV6-6; D call uncertain. Deletions cut 5 bases from V and 5 bases from J, with 15 bases between. CDR1 is MNHNY, CDR2 SVGAGI, per germline (reference sequence). The CDR3 extends over 14 amino acids. CDR3 DNA sequence: TGTGCCAGCAGTCCCGGGCCTATTATGGAGACCCAGTACCTC. Translated, it gives CASSPGPIMETQYL.

V and J are TRBV7-8 and TRBJ2-2; D is unresolved. V lost 1 base, J lost 4 bases, and 13 bases lay in between. The CDR3 is made up of 16 amino acids. Looked up from germline, CDR1 is SGHVS and CDR2 is FQNEAQ. For the CDR3, the DNA is TGTGCCAGCAGCTTAGGGTACGGAGAGTCCACCGGGGAGCTGTTTTTT. Encoded protein: CASSLGYGESTGELFF.

This rearrangement joins TRBV7-8 to TRBJ2-5, with TRBD1 identical over 9 bases. The CDR3 runs to 16 residues. With 2 bases clipped from V and 4 bases from J, the junction kept 8 bases outside the gene matches. Per the germline V gene, CDR1 is SGHVS and CDR2 is FQNEAQ. The CDR3, as DNA: TGTGCCAGCAGCTTACAACAGGGGGCGCTCGGAGAGACCCAGTACTTC. It specifies CASSLQQGALGETQYF.

This clonotype was seen repeatedly, ten times or more. The gene calls are TRBV5-4 and TRBJ2-3, with 11 bases lining up with TRBD2. V shed 10 bases and J 2 bases; nucleotides not matched to a gene: 15. This CDR3 has 17 amino acids. Germline CDR1 reads SGHNT; CDR2 reads YYREEE (reference sequence). CDR3: CAWGGLAGGPITDTQYF. The CDR3 DNA sequence: TGTGCCTGGGGGGGGCTAGCGGGGGGACCCATCACAGATACGCAGTATTTT.

This clonotype was seen more than once but under ten times. The V and J genes are TRBV2 and TRBJ2-7; D is ambiguous. Trimming pared 2 bases from V and 2 bases from J, leaving 10 bases between. The CDR3 has 14 residues. Germline CDR1 reads SNHLY; CDR2 reads FYNNEI. The CDR3 DNA follows: TGTGCCAGCAGTGAAACGGGCATCACCTACGAGCAGTACTTC. Translating it yields CASSETGITYEQYF.

This chain links TRBV28 with TRBJ1-6, with a possible D match to TRBD1 (6 bases). The CDR3 length is 19 residues. Looked up from germline, CDR1 is MDHEN and CDR2 is SYDVKM. V was shortened by 4 bases and J by 1 base, with 20 bases between the two germline ends. In DNA, the CDR3 is TGTGCCAGCAGTTCTGCCTTAACAGGGATTTGGTCCTATAATTCACCCCTCCACTTT. It translates to CASSSALTGIWSYNSPLHF.

This clonotype has more than one count but fewer than ten. The J gene is TRBJ1-4, the V gene TRBV7-8, with D unresolved. V lost 2 bases to trimming and J lost 8 bases, with 6 bases between them. The length of the CDR3 is 12 residues. Germline-derived CDR1 and CDR2 are SGHVS and FQNEAQ. CDR3 DNA: TGTGCCAGCAGCTTATTGGACGAAAAACTGTTTTTT. It translates to CASSLLDEKLFF.

This clonotype has just a few counts. The CDR3 DNA follows: TGTGCTAGTGCCCTGGACAGGGTGAATTCACCCCTCCACTTT. Translated, it gives CASALDRVNSPLHF. The rearrangement joins TRBV12-5 to TRBJ1-6; TRBD1 matches at 8 bases. Germline V gene lookup returns CDR1 LGHNT and CDR2 FRNRAP. The CDR3 sequence is 14 residues long. Germline trimming cut 7 bases from V and 7 bases from J; bases unmatched to any gene: 6.

V and J are TRBV13 and TRBJ1-5; 10 bases map to TRBD1. V lost 3 bases to trimming and J lost 7 bases; unmatched junction nucleotides: 6. CDR3 size: 15 residues. Germline CDR1 reads PRHDT; CDR2 reads FYEKMQ (reference sequence). DNA for the CDR3: TGTGCCAGCAGCTTGGGACAGGGGAAGTCGCAGCCCCAGCATTTT. This translates into CASSLGQGKSQPQHF.

This clonotype was observed a handful of times. The rearrangement links TRBV29-1 to TRBJ1-5; the match to TRBD1 covers 11 bases. J lost 5 bases, V lost 4 bases, and 4 bases had no gene match. Looked up from germline, CDR1 is SQVTM and CDR2 is ANQGSEA. The length of the CDR3 is 14 residues. The CDR3 nucleotides read TGCAGCGTTGCTCAGGGACAGGGGGATCAGCCCCAGCATTTT. Its translation is CSVAQGQGDQPQHF.

The chain couples TRBV27 to TRBJ2-4, with D tentatively TRBD1 or TRBD2 (5 bases each). CDR1 and CDR2 from the germline V gene are MNHEY and SMNVEV (reference sequence). The CDR3 is 14 amino acids. V lost 7 bases to trimming and J lost 7 bases, with 17 bases between them. In DNA form, the CDR3 reads TGTGCCAGCACCTCATACCGGGACGGGAACATTCAGTACTTC. The encoded protein is CASTSYRDGNIQYF.